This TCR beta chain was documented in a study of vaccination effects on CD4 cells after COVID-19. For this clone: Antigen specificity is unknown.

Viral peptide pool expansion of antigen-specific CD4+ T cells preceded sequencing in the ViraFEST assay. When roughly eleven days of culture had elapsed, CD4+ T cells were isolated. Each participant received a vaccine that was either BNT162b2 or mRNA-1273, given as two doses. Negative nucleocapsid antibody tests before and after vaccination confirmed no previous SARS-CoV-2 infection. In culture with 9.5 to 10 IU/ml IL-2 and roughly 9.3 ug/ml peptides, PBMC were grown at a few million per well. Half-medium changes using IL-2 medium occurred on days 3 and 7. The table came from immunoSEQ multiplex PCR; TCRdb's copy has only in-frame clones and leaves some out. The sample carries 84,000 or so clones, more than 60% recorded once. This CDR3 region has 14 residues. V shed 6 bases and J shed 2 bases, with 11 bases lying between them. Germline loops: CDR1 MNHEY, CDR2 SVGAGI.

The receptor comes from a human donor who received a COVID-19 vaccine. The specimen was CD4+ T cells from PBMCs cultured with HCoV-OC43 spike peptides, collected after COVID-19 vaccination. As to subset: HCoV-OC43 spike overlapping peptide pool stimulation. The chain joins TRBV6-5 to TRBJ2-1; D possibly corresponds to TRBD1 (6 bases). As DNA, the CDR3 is TGTGCCAGCAGACAGGGTGGGCCCTACAATGAGCAGTTCTTC. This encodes CASRQGGPYNEQFF.